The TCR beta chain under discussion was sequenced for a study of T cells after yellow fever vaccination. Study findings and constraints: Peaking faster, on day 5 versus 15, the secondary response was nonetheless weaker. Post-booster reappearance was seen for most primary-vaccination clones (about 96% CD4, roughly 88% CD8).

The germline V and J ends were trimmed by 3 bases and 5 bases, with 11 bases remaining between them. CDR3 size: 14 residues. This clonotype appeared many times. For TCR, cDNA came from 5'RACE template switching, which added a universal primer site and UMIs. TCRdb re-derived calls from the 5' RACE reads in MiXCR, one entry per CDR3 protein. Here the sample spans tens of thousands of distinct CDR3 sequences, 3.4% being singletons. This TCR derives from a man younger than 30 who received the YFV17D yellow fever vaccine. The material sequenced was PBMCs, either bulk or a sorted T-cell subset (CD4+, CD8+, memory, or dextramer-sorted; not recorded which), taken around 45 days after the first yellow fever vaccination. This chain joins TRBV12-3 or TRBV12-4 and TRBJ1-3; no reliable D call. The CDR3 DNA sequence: TGTGCCAGCAGTTTGGAGAGGACCCGAAACACCATATATTTT. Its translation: CASSLERTRNTIYF.